This TCR beta chain was recorded in a study of blood T cell repertoires in COVID-19 (TCRdb year 2020). Looking at the study overall: Samples covering the acute and convalescent phases of COVID-19 were provided by collaborators in the United States, Italy and Spain. The material from the prospective study consisted of cDNA or gDNA derived from T cells, B-cell-depleted T cells, or PBMCs. Deeply sampled blood TCRbeta repertoires from subjects exposed to, actively infected with, or recovered from COVID-19 were included in the dataset. The repertoires were released in a freely available public database meant as a resource for research on the immune response to SARS-CoV-2. Samples came from the ongoing ImmuneRACE study (first 160 participants) plus 1,254 subjects from 6 global collaborators. Sample metadata almost always included a de-identified subject ID, COVID-19 status, age in years and sex. Where available, HLA class I and class II types were obtained from metadata supplied by the sample provider rather than from assay-based typing. What the work shows at the level of the full study, not this receptor alone: Clinical and demographic metadata were provided uncurated, with the amount varying by source and participant.

V loses 8 bases, J loses 0 bases, and the germline ends lie 10 bases apart. In the germline V gene, CDR1 corresponds to SNHLY and CDR2 to FYNNEI. The CDR3 has 13 amino acids, counting the end cysteine and phenylalanine. Only the CDR3 DNA stays, 39 bases, in frame from base 1. TCRbeta CDR3 regions were amplified from genomic DNA by means of the immunoSEQ Assay, a bias-controlled multiplex PCR. The authors' analysis ran thus. Nucleated cell counts per sample were estimated from amplification of reference gene primers within the assay. To quantify the absolute abundance of each unique TCRbeta CDR3 rearrangement, sequence reads were collapsed and filtered. For each sample, productive Simpson clonality was calculated as the square root of Simpson's diversity index across productive rearrangements. The clones in this table, taken by TCRdb from immuneACCESS, are in-frame only. Not every clone is retained; where verified, under half of the shortfall comes from an unresolved V gene, and the cause of the rest is unknown. V and J calls and clone size are copied from that table; D and trimming were computed from the DNA. This sample lists approximately 45,000 clones; 80% to 90% were detected once. The ten most abundant clones make up about 5% of the sample.

A word on this clone: What antigen it recognizes has not been identified. Nothing much larger sits one base from this clone, and base qualities are not available.

The collaborating institutions used their own protocols to collect whole blood in K2EDTA tubes. For TCRbeta analysis, collaborator samples were shipped as frozen whole blood, as isolated PBMCs, or as DNA extracted from either sample type. The sequence was collected from a human donor in a cohort sampled during active COVID-19. The rearranged segments are TRBV2 and TRBJ1-1; the D region possibly corresponds to TRBD1 (6 bases align). The sequencing input was peripheral blood. The CDR3 corresponds to CASRTDMNTEAFF. The DNA sequence is TGTGCCAGCCGGACAGATATGAACACTGAAGCTTTCTTT.